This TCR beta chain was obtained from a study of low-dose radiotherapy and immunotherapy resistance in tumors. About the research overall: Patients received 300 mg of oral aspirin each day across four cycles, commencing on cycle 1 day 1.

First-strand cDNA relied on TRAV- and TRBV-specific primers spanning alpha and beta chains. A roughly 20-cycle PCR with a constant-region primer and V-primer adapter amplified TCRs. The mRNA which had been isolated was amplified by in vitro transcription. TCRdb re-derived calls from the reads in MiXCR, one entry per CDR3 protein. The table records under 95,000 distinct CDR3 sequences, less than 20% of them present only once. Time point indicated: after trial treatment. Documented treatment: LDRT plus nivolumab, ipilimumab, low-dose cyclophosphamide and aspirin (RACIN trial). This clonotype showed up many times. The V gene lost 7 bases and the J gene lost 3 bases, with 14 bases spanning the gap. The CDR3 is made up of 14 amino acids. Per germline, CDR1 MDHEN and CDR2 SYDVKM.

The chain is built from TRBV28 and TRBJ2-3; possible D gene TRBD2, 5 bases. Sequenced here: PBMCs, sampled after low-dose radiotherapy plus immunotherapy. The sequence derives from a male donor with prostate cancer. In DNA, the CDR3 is TGTGCCAGCACTCTGATGAGAGGGACAGATACGCAGTATTTT. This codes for CASTLMRGTDTQYF.